Listed below are T cell receptor beta chains from one sample, sequenced in a study of T cells in Graves' hyperthyroidism and ophthalmopathy. TCRdb re-analysed the multiplex PCR reads in MiXCR, keeping a single row per CDR3 protein. The sample records 93,000 or so distinct CDR3 sequences, over 45% being singletons. Sequencing input: blood. Receptors originate from a man aged 40-50 years with Graves' hyperthyroidism. CDR3s include the opening cysteine and the closing phenylalanine or tryptophan. The order of the fields is V gene, CDR3 length, D gene, J gene, clone size, CDR3 protein, CDR3 DNA. The D gene is left open where the match is weak. Only some rows state a clone size, as once, few, many or a class for expanded clones.

V: TRBV2
length: 14
D: NA
J: TRBJ1-1
size: NA
CDR3: CASSDAGGGTEAFF
DNA: TGTGCCAGCAGTGATGCCGGGGGTGGCACTGAAGCTTTCTTT

V: TRBV12-3/TRBV12-4
length: 16
D: TRBD1
J: TRBJ1-6
size: many
CDR3: CASSLGFETGRTPLHF
DNA: TGTGCCAGCAGTTTAGGGTTTGAGACAGGGAGAACACCCCTCCACTTT

V: TRBV11-3
length: 18
D: TRBD1
J: TRBJ2-3
size: NA
CDR3: CASSLPYGTGASTDTQCF
DNA: TGTGCCAGCAGCTTACCCTACGGGACAGGGGCTAGCACAGACACGCAGTGTTTT

V: TRBV10-2
length: 12
D: NA
J: TRBJ1-2
size: NA
CDR3: CGSSGTPYGYTF
DNA: TGCGGCAGTAGTGGGACTCCTTATGGCTACACCTTC

V: TRBV20-1
length: 12
D: NA
J: TRBJ2-7
size: many
CDR3: CSARKGRYEQYF
DNA: TGCAGTGCCCGGAAGGGGCGTTACGAGCAGTACTTC

V: TRBV4-2
length: 14
D: TRBD1
J: TRBJ1-2
size: many
CDR3: CASSQGTGGKGYTF
DNA: TGTGCCAGCAGCCAGGGGACAGGGGGAAAGGGCTACACCTTC

V: TRBV7-6
length: 16
D: NA
J: TRBJ2-2
size: NA
CDR3: CASSSLGGQNTGELFF
DNA: TGTGCCAGCAGCTCCTTAGGGGGACAGAACACCGGGGAGCTGTTTTTT

V: TRBV28
length: 15
D: TRBD1
J: TRBJ1-1
size: few
CDR3: CASSSYRGGNTEAFF
DNA: TGTGCCAGCAGTTCCTACAGGGGGGGGAACACTGAAGCTTTCTTT

V: TRBV12-3/TRBV12-4
length: 14
D: NA
J: TRBJ2-2
size: many
CDR3: CASSLVGPTGELFF
DNA: TGTGCCAGCAGTTTAGTTGGCCCGACCGGGGAGCTGTTTTTT

V: TRBV12-3/TRBV12-4
length: 16
D: TRBD1
J: TRBJ2-7
size: many
CDR3: CASSPAGTGRSYEQYF
DNA: TGTGCCAGCAGCCCTGCCGGGACAGGGAGATCCTACGAGCAGTACTTC

V: TRBV7-9
length: 14
D: TRBD1
J: TRBJ2-7
size: many
CDR3: CASSTGTDAYEQYF
DNA: TGTGCCAGCAGCACCGGGACAGACGCCTACGAGCAGTACTTC

V: TRBV7-9
length: 15
D: TRBD2
J: TRBJ2-1
size: NA
CDR3: CASSPGLAGGDEQFF
DNA: TGTGCCAGCAGCCCGGGACTAGCGGGAGGGGATGAGCAGTTCTTC

V: TRBV7-2
length: 13
D: NA
J: TRBJ2-1
size: NA
CDR3: CASSLKGNNQQFF
DNA: TGTGCCAGCAGCTTAAAGGGGAACAATCAGCAGTTCTTC

V: TRBV7-9
length: 16
D: TRBD1
J: TRBJ1-5
size: NA
CDR3: CASSRQGIGEPVAQHF
DNA: TGTGCCAGCAGCCGACAGGGAATCGGGGAGCCCGTAGCCCAGCATTTT

V: TRBV28
length: 15
D: NA
J: TRBJ2-5
size: few
CDR3: CASSLEGVIKETQYF
DNA: TGTGCCAGCAGTTTGGAGGGTGTAATTAAAGAGACCCAGTACTTC

V: TRBV10-3
length: 16
D: NA
J: TRBJ2-2
size: few
CDR3: CAISFDGSGNTGELFF
DNA: TGTGCCATCAGTTTCGACGGCTCTGGAAACACCGGGGAGCTGTTTTTT

V: TRBV5-1
length: 16
D: TRBD2
J: TRBJ2-3
size: many
CDR3: CASSLGLAGDTDTQYF
DNA: TGCGCCAGCAGCTTGGGCCTAGCGGGGGACACAGATACGCAGTATTTT

V: TRBV7-9
length: 15
D: TRBD2
J: TRBJ2-6
size: many
CDR3: CASSLSGAGANVLTF
DNA: TGTGCCAGCAGCCTTAGCGGGGCCGGGGCCAACGTCCTGACTTTC

V: TRBV12-3/TRBV12-4
length: 14
D: TRBD1
J: TRBJ1-4
size: many
CDR3: CASSRDRRMEKLFF
DNA: TGTGCCAGCAGTCGGGACAGACGAATGGAAAAACTGTTTTTT

V: TRBV2
length: 14
D: NA
J: TRBJ1-5
size: many
CDR3: CASSDRTDYQPQHF
DNA: TGTGCCAGCAGTGATAGGACAGATTATCAGCCCCAGCATTTT

V: TRBV4-1
length: 14
D: NA
J: TRBJ2-7
size: many
CDR3: CASSHGGRNYEQYF
DNA: TGCGCCAGCAGCCATGGGGGAAGAAACTACGAGCAGTACTTC

V: TRBV7-6
length: 14
D: TRBD1
J: TRBJ1-2
size: NA
CDR3: CASSPLRQGYGYTF
DNA: TGTGCCAGCAGCCCATTACGACAGGGCTATGGCTACACCTTC

V: TRBV20-1
length: 14
D: TRBD2
J: TRBJ2-7
size: NA
CDR3: CSATSGASFNEQYF
DNA: TGCAGTGCTACTAGCGGGGCCTCGTTTAACGAGCAGTACTTC

V: TRBV6-5
length: 13
D: TRBD1
J: TRBJ2-1
size: many
CDR3: CASSYETGSEQFF
DNA: TGTGCCAGCAGTTACGAGACAGGGAGTGAGCAGTTCTTC

V: TRBV3-1
length: 14
D: NA
J: TRBJ1-1
size: NA
CDR3: CASSQVGRILEAFF
DNA: TGTGCCAGCAGCCAGGTAGGCAGAATCCTTGAAGCTTTCTTT

V: TRBV5-1
length: 14
D: NA
J: TRBJ1-1
size: many
CDR3: CVSSFEGRNTEAFF
DNA: TGCGTCAGCAGCTTCGAAGGGAGAAATACTGAAGCTTTCTTT

V: TRBV12-3/TRBV12-4
length: 14
D: TRBD2
J: TRBJ2-7
size: many
CDR3: CASSWGGSGYEQYF
DNA: TGTGCCAGCAGTTGGGGCGGGAGTGGGTACGAGCAGTACTTC

V: TRBV4-1
length: 13
D: NA
J: TRBJ1-1
size: many
CDR3: CASSQVEGTEAFF
DNA: TGCGCCAGCAGCCAAGTGGAGGGGACTGAAGCTTTCTTT

V: TRBV7-9
length: 12
D: NA
J: TRBJ2-2
size: many
CDR3: CASSLIRGELFF
DNA: TGTGCCAGCAGCTTAATCAGGGGGGAGCTGTTTTTT

V: TRBV10-2
length: 16
D: NA
J: TRBJ1-1
size: NA
CDR3: CAISDPRIPGDTEAFF
DNA: TGCGCCATCAGTGACCCCAGGATTCCCGGGGACACTGAAGCTTTCTTT

V: TRBV14
length: 13
D: NA
J: TRBJ2-3
size: NA
CDR3: CASSQTVTNEQYF
DNA: TGTGCCAGCAGCCAGACCGTAACCAATGAGCAGTATTTT

V: TRBV15
length: 14
D: NA
J: TRBJ1-5
size: NA
CDR3: CATSREREGQPQHF
DNA: TGTGCCACCAGCAGAGAGAGGGAGGGTCAGCCCCAGCATTTT

V: TRBV7-2
length: 14
D: NA
J: TRBJ1-5
size: NA
CDR3: CASSPDPASHPEHF
DNA: TGTGCCAGCAGCCCGGATCCGGCGTCCCATCCCGAGCATTTT

V: TRBV5-1
length: 11
D: TRBD1
J: TRBJ1-1
size: many
CDR3: CASSGTDRAFF
DNA: TGCGCCAGCAGCGGGACAGACCGAGCGTTTTTT

V: TRBV2
length: 14
D: NA
J: TRBJ2-7
size: NA
CDR3: CASYLVGSSYEQYF
DNA: TGTGCCAGCTATCTGGTGGGGAGCTCCTACGAGCAGTACTTC

V: TRBV5-1
length: 14
D: NA
J: TRBJ1-2
size: many
CDR3: CASSLAGVGKGYTF
DNA: TGCGCCAGCAGCTTGGCGGGGGTTGGTAAGGGCTACACCTTC

V: TRBV7-9
length: 14
D: NA
J: TRBJ2-3
size: NA
CDR3: CASSFGGRGDTQYF
DNA: TGTGCCAGCAGTTTTGGGGGGCGGGGGGATACGCAGTATTTT

V: TRBV20-1
length: 13
D: NA
J: TRBJ1-1
size: NA
CDR3: CSARWSGSEGAFF
DNA: TGCAGTGCTAGATGGTCAGGGAGTGAAGGAGCTTTCTTT

V: TRBV7-2
length: 13
D: TRBD1
J: TRBJ1-1
size: NA
CDR3: CASSLGQGGEAFF
DNA: TGTGCCAGCAGCCTTGGACAGGGAGGTGAAGCTTTCTTT

V: TRBV20-1
length: 13
D: NA
J: TRBJ1-2
size: NA
CDR3: CSAKHTNVYGYTF
DNA: TGCAGTGCTAAGCACACTAACGTCTATGGCTACACCTTC

V: TRBV7-9
length: 16
D: TRBD1
J: TRBJ2-7
size: NA
CDR3: CASSPPSGTGAYEQYF
DNA: TGTGCCAGCTCACCCCCATCGGGGACAGGGGCCTACGAGCAGTACTTC

V: TRBV9
length: 15
D: TRBD2
J: TRBJ2-1
size: many
CDR3: CASSVGGGFENEQFF
DNA: TGTGCCAGCAGCGTAGGCGGGGGGTTTGAAAATGAGCAGTTCTTC

V: TRBV11-3
length: 17
D: TRBD2
J: TRBJ2-7
size: many
CDR3: CASSLGPSGKGSYEQYF
DNA: TGTGCCAGCAGCTTAGGTCCTAGCGGGAAGGGCTCCTACGAGCAGTACTTC

V: TRBV7-9
length: 14
D: TRBD2
J: TRBJ2-3
size: many
CDR3: CASKLAGGPDTQYF
DNA: TGTGCCAGCAAACTAGCGGGGGGGCCAGATACGCAGTATTTT

V: TRBV20-1
length: 14
D: TRBD2
J: TRBJ2-5
size: many
CDR3: CSAGSGGGGETQYF
DNA: TGCAGTGCTGGAAGCGGGGGTGGGGGGGAGACCCAGTACTTC

V: TRBV9
length: 11
D: NA
J: TRBJ1-2
size: NA
CDR3: CASSAGQGYTF
DNA: TGTGCCAGCAGCGCCGGACAGGGCTACACCTTC

V: TRBV29-1
length: 11
D: NA
J: TRBJ2-3
size: many
CDR3: CSVEMGGPQYF
DNA: TGCAGCGTTGAAATGGGGGGGCCGCAGTATTTT

V: TRBV5-1
length: 15
D: NA
J: TRBJ2-1
size: many
CDR3: CASSFQGRLGNEQFF
DNA: TGCGCCAGCAGCTTCCAAGGACGGCTAGGAAATGAGCAGTTCTTC

V: TRBV7-2
length: 18
D: NA
J: TRBJ1-5
size: NA
CDR3: CASSPRGGGTRRQPPQHF
DNA: TGTGCCAGCAGCCCCCGGGGGGGAGGGACTAGGAGGCAACCGCCCCAGCATTTT

V: TRBV20-1
length: 14
D: TRBD1
J: TRBJ2-3
size: many
CDR3: CSASKTGGTDTQYF
DNA: TGCAGTGCTAGTAAGACAGGGGGCACAGATACGCAGTATTTT

V: TRBV6-1
length: 16
D: TRBD1
J: TRBJ1-2
size: NA
CDR3: CASRGAGTGGLYGYTF
DNA: TGTGCCAGCAGGGGAGCCGGGACAGGGGGCCTCTATGGCTACACCTTC

V: TRBV20-1
length: 13
D: NA
J: TRBJ1-5
size: NA
CDR3: CSARVGGRQPQHF
DNA: TGCAGTGCTAGAGTCGGGGGTCGGCAGCCCCAGCATTTT

V: TRBV24-1
length: 15
D: TRBD2
J: TRBJ2-1
size: many
CDR3: CATSDPSGSYNEQFF
DNA: TGTGCCACCAGTGACCCTAGCGGGAGTTACAATGAGCAGTTCTTC

V: TRBV19
length: 16
D: TRBD1
J: TRBJ1-2
size: many
CDR3: CASSMGQGRYNYGYTF
DNA: TGTGCCAGTAGTATGGGACAGGGACGGTACAACTATGGCTACACCTTC